This is a list of T cell receptor beta chains from one sample in a study of early T cells in non-severe SARS-CoV-2 infection. TCRdb analysed the 5' RACE reads with MiXCR anew, one entry per CDR3 protein. Here the sample spans around 50,000 distinct CDR3 sequences, 9.5% to 15% being singletons. The sample consisted of whole blood. The source is an adult who was a healthcare worker with PCR-confirmed SARS-CoV-2 infection or an uninfected control (not recorded which). CDR3s include the opening cysteine and the closing phenylalanine or tryptophan. A D gene is named only where the DNA matches it firmly. A clone size is listed for some rows: how often the clone was seen (once, few, many), or a class if it is expanded.

CDR3 protein | CDR3 DNA | J gene | V gene | clone size | D gene
CASSFSTGGETQYF | TGTGCCAGCAGCTTCTCGACAGGGGGAGAGACCCAGTACTTC | TRBJ2-5 | TRBV7-2 | many | TRBD1
CSVERGEETQYF | TGCAGCGTTGAAAGGGGGGAGGAGACCCAGTACTTC | TRBJ2-5 | TRBV29-1 | many | NA
CASSLGTSASTDTQYF | TGCGCCAGCAGCTTGGGGACTAGTGCTAGCACAGATACGCAGTATTTT | TRBJ2-3 | TRBV5-1 | NA | TRBD2
CASSQRGTSGGNTGELFF | TGTGCCAGCAGCCAACGAGGGACTAGCGGGGGGAACACCGGGGAGCTGTTTTTT | TRBJ2-2 | TRBV4-2 | NA | TRBD2
CSVRDFGYGYTF | TGCAGCGTTCGGGACTTTGGGTATGGCTACACCTTC | TRBJ1-2 | TRBV29-1 | NA | NA
CASSGTPGNTEAFF | TGTGCCAGCTCCGGGACCCCAGGGAACACTGAAGCTTTCTTT | TRBJ1-1 | TRBV18 | many | NA
CASSLGDFTDTQYF | TGCGCCAGCAGCTTGGGGGATTTCACAGATACGCAGTATTTT | TRBJ2-3 | TRBV5-1 | NA | NA
CASSLLGTGRGAGELFF | TGTGCCAGCAGTTTATTGGGGACAGGGAGAGGGGCCGGGGAGCTGTTTTTT | TRBJ2-2 | TRBV27 | few | TRBD1
CASSFGGATDTQYF | TGTGCCAGCAGCTTCGGGGGAGCCACAGATACGCAGTATTTT | TRBJ2-3 | TRBV5-4 | NA | NA
CASSENDSGANVLTF | TGTGCCAGCAGTGAAAATGACTCTGGGGCCAACGTCCTGACTTTC | TRBJ2-6 | TRBV2 | few | NA